This T cell receptor beta chain stems from a study of tumor and adjacent non-tumor tissue in lung cancer. TCRbeta libraries were built with three rounds of nested PCR, modified from ARM-PCR. TCRdb ran MiXCR on the multiplex PCR reads and lists one entry per CDR3 protein. The data show 60,000 to 65,000 distinct CDR3 sequences, with around two thirds seen just once and about 31% held by the top ten. RNA was extracted from bulk tissue without any cell sorting. Distant lung tissue was collected more than 3 cm away from the tumor edge. Chemotherapy-naive patients with new lung cancer underwent thoracic surgery in China, August–late 2014. As concerns this clonotype: A single base separates this from a much larger clone, so it may be a read error.

Germline values: CDR1 MNHEY, CDR2 SVGEGT. This CDR3 region has 15 residues. The clonotype was recovered from a man between 65 and 80 years old with non-small cell lung cancer. Material for sequencing was distant non-tumor lung tissue. The V and J genes are TRBV6-2 or TRBV6-3 and TRBJ2-2; a possible D gene is TRBD1 (6 bases). In DNA, the CDR3 is TGTGGCAGCACCCAACAGGGATTACCCACCGGGGAGCTGTTTTTT. Protein: CGSTQQGLPTGELFF.